The TCR beta chain under discussion was sequenced for a study of cytomegalovirus exposure and HLA in healthy donors. Study-wide findings and caveats: In a later analysis, parvovirus B19, influenza, CMV and Epstein-Barr virus appeared linked to several top co-occurrence clusters. A later analysis reportedly found fewer N-insertions in an Asian-associated ancestry cluster than the approximately 670-donor mean. In vitro data verified three CMV-associated chains as specific for CMV antigens. Generally TCR sequences proved uncommon, though certain public TCRs appeared in numerous donors.

V was pared by 5 bases and J by 2 bases, with 9 bases of the junction left unmatched. The CDR3 covers 16 residues. CDR1 is MDHEN, CDR2 SYDVKM, per germline. This clone is a singleton in its sample. The target antigen is unknown. 13 Jbeta primers and 60 Vbeta primers were used for the PCR. Repertoires were generated with immunoSEQ multiplex PCR, while TCRdb's copy carries only in-frame clones and drops some. The sample includes 98,000 or so clones, roughly 80% of them seen just once. The genes are TRBV28 and TRBJ1-5; 7 nucleotides line up with TRBD1. The TCR was taken from a man aged 55-75 years in good health and CMV-seropositive. The sample taken for sequencing was PBMCs. CDR3 DNA: TGTGCCAGCAGTGTACGACAGGGCGGTGGCAATCAGCCCCAGCATTTT. Protein: CASSVRQGGGNQPQHF.